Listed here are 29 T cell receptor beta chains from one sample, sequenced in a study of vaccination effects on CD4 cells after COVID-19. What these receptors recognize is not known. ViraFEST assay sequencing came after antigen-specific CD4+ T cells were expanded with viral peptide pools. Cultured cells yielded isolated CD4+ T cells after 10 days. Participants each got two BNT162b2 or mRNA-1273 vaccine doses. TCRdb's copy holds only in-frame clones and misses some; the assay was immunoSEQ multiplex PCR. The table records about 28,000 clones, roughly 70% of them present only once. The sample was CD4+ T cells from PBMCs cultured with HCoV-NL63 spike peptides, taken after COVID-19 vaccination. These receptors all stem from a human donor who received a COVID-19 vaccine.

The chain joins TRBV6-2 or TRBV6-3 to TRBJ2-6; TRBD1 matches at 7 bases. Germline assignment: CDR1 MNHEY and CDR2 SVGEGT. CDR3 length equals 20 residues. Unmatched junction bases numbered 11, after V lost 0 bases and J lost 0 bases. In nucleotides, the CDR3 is TGTGCCAGCAGTTACTCGAAGGGGGCGACCCTGCCCTCTGGGGCCAACGTCCTGACTTTC. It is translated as CASSYSKGATLPSGANVLTF.

CDR3 nucleotide sequence: TGTGCCAGCAGCCAGGGCGGGGCCGCCTACAATGAGCAGTTCTTC. This gives the protein CASSQGGAAYNEQFF. This rearrangement joins TRBV3-1 (or the pseudogene TRBV3-2) to TRBJ2-1; D possibly corresponds to TRBD2 (6 bases). The CDR3 covers 15 residues. Germline V lookup: CDR1 LGHDT, CDR2 YNNKEL (reference sequence). V lost 3 bases and J 2 bases, leaving 11 bases between the germline ends.

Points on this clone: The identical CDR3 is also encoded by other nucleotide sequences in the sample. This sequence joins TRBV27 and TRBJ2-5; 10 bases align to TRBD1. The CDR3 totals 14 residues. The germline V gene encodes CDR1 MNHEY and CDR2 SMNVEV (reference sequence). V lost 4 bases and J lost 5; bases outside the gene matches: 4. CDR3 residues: CASSSDRGWETQYF. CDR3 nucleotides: TGTGCCAGCAGTTCGGACAGGGGGTGGGAGACCCAGTACTTC.

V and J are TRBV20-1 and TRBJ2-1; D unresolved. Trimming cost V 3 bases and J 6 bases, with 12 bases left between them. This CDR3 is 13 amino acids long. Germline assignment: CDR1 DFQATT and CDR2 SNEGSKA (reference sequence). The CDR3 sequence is CSASHLGRNEQFF. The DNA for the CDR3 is TGCAGTGCTAGTCATCTAGGGCGCAATGAGCAGTTCTTC.

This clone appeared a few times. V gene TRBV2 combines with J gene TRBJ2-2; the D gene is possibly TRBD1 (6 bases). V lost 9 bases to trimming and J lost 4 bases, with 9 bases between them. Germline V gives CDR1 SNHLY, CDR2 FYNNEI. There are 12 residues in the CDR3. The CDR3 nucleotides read TGTGCCAGTCAGGGGTCCACCGGGGAGCTGTTTTTT. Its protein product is CASQGSTGELFF.

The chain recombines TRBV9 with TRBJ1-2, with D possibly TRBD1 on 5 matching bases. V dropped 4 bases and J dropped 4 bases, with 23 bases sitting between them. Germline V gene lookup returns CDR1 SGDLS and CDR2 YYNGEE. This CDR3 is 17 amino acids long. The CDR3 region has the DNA TGTGCCAGCAGCCCCGGTGGCAGCGCAAGGGGTTCCTATGGCTACACCTTC. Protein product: CASSPGGSARGSYGYTF.

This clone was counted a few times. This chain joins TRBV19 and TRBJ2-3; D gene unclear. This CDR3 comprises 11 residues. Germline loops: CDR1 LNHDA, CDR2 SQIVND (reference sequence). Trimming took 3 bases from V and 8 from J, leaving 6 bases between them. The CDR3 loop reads CASSIRSTQYF. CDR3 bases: TGTGCCAGTAGTATCCGTTCTACGCAGTATTTT.

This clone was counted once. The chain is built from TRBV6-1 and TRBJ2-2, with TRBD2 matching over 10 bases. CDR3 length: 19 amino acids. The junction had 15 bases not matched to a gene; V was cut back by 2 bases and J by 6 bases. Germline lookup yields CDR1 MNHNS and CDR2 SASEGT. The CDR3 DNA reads TGTGCCAGCAGTGAAAGAAAGCGGGGGGGCTTAGTATGGTCCGGGGAGCTGTTTTTT. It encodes CASSERKRGGLVWSGELFF.

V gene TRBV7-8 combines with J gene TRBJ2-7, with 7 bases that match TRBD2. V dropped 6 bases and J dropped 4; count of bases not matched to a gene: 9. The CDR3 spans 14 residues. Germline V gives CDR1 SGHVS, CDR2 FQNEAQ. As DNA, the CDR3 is TGTGCCAGCAGTCGGGGACTAACGAATTACGAGCAGTACTTC. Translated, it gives CASSRGLTNYEQYF.

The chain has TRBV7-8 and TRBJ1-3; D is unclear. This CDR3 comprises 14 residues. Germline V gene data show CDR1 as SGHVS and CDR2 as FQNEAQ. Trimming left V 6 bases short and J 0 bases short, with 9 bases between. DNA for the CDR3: TGTGCCAGCAGTCAAGTCTACTCTGGAAACACCATATATTTT. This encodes CASSQVYSGNTIYF.

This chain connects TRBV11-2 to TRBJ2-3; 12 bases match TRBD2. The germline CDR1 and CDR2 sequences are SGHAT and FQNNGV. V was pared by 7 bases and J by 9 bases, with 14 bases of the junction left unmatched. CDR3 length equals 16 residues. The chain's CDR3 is CASTLARLAGEITQYF. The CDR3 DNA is TGTGCCAGCACTCTAGCCCGACTAGCGGGGGAGATAACGCAGTATTTT.

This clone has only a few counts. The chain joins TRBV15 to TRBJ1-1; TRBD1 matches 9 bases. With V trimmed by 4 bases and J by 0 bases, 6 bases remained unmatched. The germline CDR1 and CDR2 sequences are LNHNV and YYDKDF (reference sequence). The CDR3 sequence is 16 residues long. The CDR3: CATSTDRGSVNTEAFF. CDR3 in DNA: TGTGCCACCAGCACCGACAGGGGGTCGGTGAACACTGAAGCTTTCTTT.

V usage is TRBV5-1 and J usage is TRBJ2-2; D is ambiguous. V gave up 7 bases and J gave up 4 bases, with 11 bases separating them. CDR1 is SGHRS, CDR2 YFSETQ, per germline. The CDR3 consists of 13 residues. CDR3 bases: TGCGCCAGCCAAGGGTGGGGCACCGGGGAGCTGTTTTTT. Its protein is CASQGWGTGELFF.

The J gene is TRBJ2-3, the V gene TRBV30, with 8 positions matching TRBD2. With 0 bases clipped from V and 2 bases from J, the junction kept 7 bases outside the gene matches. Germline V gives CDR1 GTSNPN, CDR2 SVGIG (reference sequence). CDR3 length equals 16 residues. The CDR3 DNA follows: TGTGCCTGGAGTGTACTCGGGCGGGGGGACACAGATACGCAGTATTTT. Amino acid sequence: CAWSVLGRGDTDTQYF.

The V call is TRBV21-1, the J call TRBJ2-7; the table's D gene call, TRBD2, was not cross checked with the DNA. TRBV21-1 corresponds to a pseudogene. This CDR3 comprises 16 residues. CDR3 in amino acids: CASSKSPTSGPYEQYF. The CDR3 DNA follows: TGTGCCAGCAGCAAAAGCCCGACTAGCGGTCCCTACGAGCAGTACTTC.

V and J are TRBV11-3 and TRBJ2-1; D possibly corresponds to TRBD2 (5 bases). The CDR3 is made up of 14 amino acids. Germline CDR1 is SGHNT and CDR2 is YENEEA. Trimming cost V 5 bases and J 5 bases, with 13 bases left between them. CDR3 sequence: CASSGRRGNNEQFF. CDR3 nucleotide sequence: TGTGCCAGCAGCGGGCGACGGGGAAACAATGAGCAGTTCTTC.

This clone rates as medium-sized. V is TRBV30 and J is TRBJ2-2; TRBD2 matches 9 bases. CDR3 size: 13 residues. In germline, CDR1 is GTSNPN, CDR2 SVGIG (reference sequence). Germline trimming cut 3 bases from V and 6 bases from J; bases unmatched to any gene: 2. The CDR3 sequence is CAWRLAGSGELFF. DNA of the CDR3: TGTGCCTGGAGGCTAGCGGGGTCCGGGGAGCTGTTTTTT.

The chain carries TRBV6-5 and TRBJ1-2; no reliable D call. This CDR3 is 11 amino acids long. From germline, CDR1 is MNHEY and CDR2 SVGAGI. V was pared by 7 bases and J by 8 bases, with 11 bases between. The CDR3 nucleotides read TGTGCCAGCACGAGGGCTGAAGGCTACACCTTC. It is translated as CASTRAEGYTF.

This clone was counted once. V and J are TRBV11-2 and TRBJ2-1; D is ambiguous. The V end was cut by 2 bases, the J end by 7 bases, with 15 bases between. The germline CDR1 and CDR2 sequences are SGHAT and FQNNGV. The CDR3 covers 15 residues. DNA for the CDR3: TGTGCCAGCAGCTTAAGGCCCTCTGGGATTAATGAGCAGTTCTTC. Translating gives CASSLRPSGINEQFF.

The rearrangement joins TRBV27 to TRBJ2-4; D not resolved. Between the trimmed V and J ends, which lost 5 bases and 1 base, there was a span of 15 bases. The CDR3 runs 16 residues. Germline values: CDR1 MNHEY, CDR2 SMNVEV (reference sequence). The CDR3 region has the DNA TGTGCCAGCAGTCTAAGCCTGGTCATGGCCAAAAACATTCAGTACTTC. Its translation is CASSLSLVMAKNIQYF.

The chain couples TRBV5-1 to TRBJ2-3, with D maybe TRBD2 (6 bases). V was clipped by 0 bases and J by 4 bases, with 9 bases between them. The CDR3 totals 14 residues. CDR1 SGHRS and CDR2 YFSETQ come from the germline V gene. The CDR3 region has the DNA TGCGCCAGCAGCTTGGTTTCGGGGGCAGATACGCAGTATTTT. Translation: CASSLVSGADTQYF. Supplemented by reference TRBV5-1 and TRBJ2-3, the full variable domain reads KAGVTQTPRYLIKTRGQQVTLSCSPISGHRSVSWYQQTPGQGLQFLFEYFSETQRNKGNFPGRFSGRQFSNSRSEMNVSTLELGDSALYLCASSLVSGADTQYFGPGTRLTVL.

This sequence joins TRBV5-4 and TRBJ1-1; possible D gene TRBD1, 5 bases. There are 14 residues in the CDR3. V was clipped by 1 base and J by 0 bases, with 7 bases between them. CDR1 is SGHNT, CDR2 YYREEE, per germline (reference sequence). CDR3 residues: CASSLWGMNTEAFF. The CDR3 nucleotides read TGTGCCAGCAGCTTGTGGGGGATGAACACTGAAGCTTTCTTT.

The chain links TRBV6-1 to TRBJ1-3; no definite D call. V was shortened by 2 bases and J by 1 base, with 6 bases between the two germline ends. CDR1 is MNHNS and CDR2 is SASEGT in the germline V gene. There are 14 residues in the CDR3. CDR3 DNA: TGTGCCAGCAGTGAACCCATTTCTGGAAACACCATATATTTT. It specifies CASSEPISGNTIYF.

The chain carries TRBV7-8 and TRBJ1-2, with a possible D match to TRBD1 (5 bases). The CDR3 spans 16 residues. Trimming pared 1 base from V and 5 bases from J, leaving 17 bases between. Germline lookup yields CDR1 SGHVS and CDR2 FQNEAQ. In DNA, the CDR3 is TGTGCCAGCAGCTTAGTTAGTTTTGGGACTGGATATGGCTACACCTTC. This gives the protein CASSLVSFGTGYGYTF.

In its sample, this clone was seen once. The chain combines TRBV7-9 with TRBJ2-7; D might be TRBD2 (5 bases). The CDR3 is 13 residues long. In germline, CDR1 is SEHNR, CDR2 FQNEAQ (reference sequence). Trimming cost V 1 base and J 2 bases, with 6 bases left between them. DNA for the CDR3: TGTGCCAGCAGCTTAGTCGGGGCCTACGAGCAGTACTTC. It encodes CASSLVGAYEQYF.

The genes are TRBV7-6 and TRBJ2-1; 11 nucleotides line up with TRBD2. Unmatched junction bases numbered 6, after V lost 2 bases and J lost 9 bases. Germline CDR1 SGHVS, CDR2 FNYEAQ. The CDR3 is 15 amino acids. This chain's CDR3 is CASSLTSGSWSEQFF. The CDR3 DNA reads TGTGCCAGCAGCTTAACTAGCGGGAGTTGGAGTGAGCAGTTCTTC.

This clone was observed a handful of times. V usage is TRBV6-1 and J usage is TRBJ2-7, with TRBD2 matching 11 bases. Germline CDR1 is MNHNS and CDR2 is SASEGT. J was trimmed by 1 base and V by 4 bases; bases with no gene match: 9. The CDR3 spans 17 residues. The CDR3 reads CASSGQTSGTLSYEQYF. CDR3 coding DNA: TGTGCCAGCAGTGGGCAGACTAGCGGGACTCTTTCCTACGAGCAGTACTTC.

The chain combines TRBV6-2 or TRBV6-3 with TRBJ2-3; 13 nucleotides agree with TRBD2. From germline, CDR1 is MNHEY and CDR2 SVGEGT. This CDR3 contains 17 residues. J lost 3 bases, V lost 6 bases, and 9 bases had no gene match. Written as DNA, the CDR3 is TGTGCCAGCAGCCTGGGACTAGCGGGATTGGAGACAGATACGCAGTATTTT. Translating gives CASSLGLAGLETDTQYF.

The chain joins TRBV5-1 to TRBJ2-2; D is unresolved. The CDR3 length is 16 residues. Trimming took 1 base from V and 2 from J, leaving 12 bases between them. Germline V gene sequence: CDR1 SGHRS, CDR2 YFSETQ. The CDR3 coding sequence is TGCGCCAGCAGCTTGTCAGGCGGATCCAACACCGGGGAGCTGTTTTTT. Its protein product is CASSLSGGSNTGELFF.